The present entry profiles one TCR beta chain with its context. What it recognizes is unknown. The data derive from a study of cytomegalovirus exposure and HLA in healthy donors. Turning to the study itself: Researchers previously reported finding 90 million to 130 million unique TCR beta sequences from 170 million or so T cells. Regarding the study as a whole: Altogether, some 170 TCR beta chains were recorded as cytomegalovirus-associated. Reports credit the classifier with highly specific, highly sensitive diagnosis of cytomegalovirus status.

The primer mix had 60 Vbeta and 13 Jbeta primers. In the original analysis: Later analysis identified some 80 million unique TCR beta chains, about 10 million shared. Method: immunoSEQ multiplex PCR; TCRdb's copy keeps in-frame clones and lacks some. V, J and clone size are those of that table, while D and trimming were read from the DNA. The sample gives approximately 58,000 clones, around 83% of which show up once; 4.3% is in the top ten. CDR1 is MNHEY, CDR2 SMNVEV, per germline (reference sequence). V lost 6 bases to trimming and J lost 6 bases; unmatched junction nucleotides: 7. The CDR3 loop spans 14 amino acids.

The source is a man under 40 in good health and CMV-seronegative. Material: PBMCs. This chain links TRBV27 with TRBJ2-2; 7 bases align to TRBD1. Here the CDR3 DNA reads TGTGCCAGCAGCCGGACAGGTGGACCCGGGGAGCTGTTTTTT. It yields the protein CASSRTGGPGELFF.